This T cell receptor (beta chain) appears in the sequencing data of a study of graft-versus-host responses after intestinal transplantation. Study-level information: Tacrolimus and steroids were given for 2 to 4 years to all recipients after anti-thymocyte globulin induction. Study results and caveats: Detected in recipient marrow were GvH clones, some of which were first observed in ileum or blood. Individuals carrying graft-donor T cell macrochimerism showed high graft-versus-host to host-versus-graft clonal ratios in allografts.

Germline-derived CDR1 and CDR2 are KGHSH and LQKENI. This CDR3 is 15 amino acids long. After removal of 2 bases from V and 3 bases from J, the junction contained 3 bases not matched to a gene. To release intraepithelial and lamina propria lymphocytes, the graft tissue was processed. With regard to this clone: Its antigen is currently unknown.

Sequencing used immunoSEQ multiplex PCR; TCRdb keeps in-frame clones, though not all of them. The table lists around 35,000 clones, about 85% of them singletons. The sample here was ileum tissue, taken 200 to 210 days after intestinal transplant. The sequence was collected from a human patient who received an intestinal transplant, so some T cells may come from the graft donor. The V call is TRBV18, the J call TRBJ2-3, with 9 nucleotides matching TRBD2. The CDR3 DNA sequence: TGTGCCAGCTCACCAAGCGGGGGGTATACAGATACGCAGTATTTT. As protein: CASSPSGGYTDTQYF.